The 5 T cell receptor beta chains below come from one sample, sequenced in a study of T cells in Graves' hyperthyroidism and ophthalmopathy. Amplification yielded TCR beta CDR3 regions, with RNA transcripts as the source. During a first-round RT-PCR of the TCR CDR3, the HTBI primer set was used. TCRdb passed the multiplex PCR reads through MiXCR, listing each CDR3 protein once. The table lists hundreds of thousands of distinct CDR3 sequences, 22% of them singletons. Sequenced: blood. These receptor sequences come from a man aged 25-45 years with Graves' ophthalmopathy.

A few counts support this clonotype. CDR3 in amino acids: CAWSVGSNQPQHF. The CDR3 nucleotides read TGTGCCTGGAGTGTGGGTAGCAATCAGCCCCAGCATTTT. The chain links TRBV30 to TRBJ1-5; D unclear. Trimming shortened V by 0 bases and J by 0 bases, and 3 bases separated the two germline ends. The CDR3 consists of 13 residues. Germline V gives CDR1 GTSNPN, CDR2 SVGIG (reference sequence).

In this sample, this clonotype turned up many times. The chain has TRBV20-1 and TRBJ1-4; D gene unclear. The CDR3 spans 13 residues. The germline CDR1 and CDR2 sequences are DFQATT and SNEGSKA (reference sequence). Trimming took 3 bases from V and 4 from J, leaving 9 bases between them. This CDR3 reads CSASRQNNEKLFF. CDR3 bases: TGCAGTGCTAGTAGGCAGAATAATGAAAAACTGTTTTTT.

This sequence joins TRBV15 and TRBJ1-1; 7 bases fit TRBD1. V gave up 0 bases and J gave up 7 bases; unmatched junction bases: 5. CDR1 is LNHNV, CDR2 YYDKDF, per germline (reference sequence). The CDR3 is made up of 14 amino acids. The DNA for the CDR3 is TGTGCCACCAGCAGAGATCAGGGGGAGGTTGAAGCTTTCTTT. Amino acid sequence: CATSRDQGEVEAFF.

This clonotype was detected only a few times. This chain joins TRBV5-6 and TRBJ2-7, with 7 positions matching TRBD2. The CDR3 covers 14 residues. In germline, CDR1 is SGHDT, CDR2 YYEEEE. Trimming took 3 bases from V and 5 from J; bases not matched to a gene: 8. CDR3 residues: CASSSGTISDEQYF. The CDR3 DNA follows: TGTGCCAGCAGCTCCGGGACTATCTCGGACGAGCAGTACTTC.

This clonotype occurred many times. The chain has TRBV3-1 and TRBJ2-7; 7 nucleotides agree with TRBD1. Germline V gene sequence: CDR1 LGHDT, CDR2 YNNKEL (reference sequence). V gave up 4 bases and J gave up 2 bases; unmatched junction bases: 5. This CDR3 has 14 residues. This chain's CDR3 is CASSRRQGTYEQYF. The CDR3 DNA reads as TGTGCCAGCAGCCGTCGACAGGGCACCTACGAGCAGTACTTC.